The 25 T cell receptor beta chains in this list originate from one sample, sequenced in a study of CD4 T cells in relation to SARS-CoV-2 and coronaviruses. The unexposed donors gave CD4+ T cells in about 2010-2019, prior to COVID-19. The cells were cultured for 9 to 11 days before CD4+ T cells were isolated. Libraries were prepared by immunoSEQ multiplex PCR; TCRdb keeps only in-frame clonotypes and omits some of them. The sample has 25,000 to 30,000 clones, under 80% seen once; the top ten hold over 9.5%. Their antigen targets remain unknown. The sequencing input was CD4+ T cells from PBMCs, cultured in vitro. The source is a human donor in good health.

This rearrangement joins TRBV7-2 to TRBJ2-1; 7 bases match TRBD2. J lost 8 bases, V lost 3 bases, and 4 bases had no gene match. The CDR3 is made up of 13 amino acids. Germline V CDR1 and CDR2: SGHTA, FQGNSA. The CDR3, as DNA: TGTGCCAGCAGCTTGGGCGGGAGTTATGAGCAGTTCTTC. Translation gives CASSLGGSYEQFF.

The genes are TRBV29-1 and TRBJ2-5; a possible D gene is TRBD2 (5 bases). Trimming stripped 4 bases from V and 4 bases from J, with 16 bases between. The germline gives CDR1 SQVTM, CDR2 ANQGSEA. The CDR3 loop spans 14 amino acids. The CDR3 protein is CSVGGLFAGETQYF. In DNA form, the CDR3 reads TGCAGCGTTGGGGGTTTATTTGCGGGAGAGACCCAGTACTTC. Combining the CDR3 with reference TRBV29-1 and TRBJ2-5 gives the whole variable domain SAVISQKPSRDICQRGTSLTIQCQVDSQVTMMFWYRQQPGQSLTLIATANQGSEATYESGFVIDKFPISRPNLTFSTLTVSNMSPEDSSIYLCSVGGLFAGETQYFGPGTRLLVL.

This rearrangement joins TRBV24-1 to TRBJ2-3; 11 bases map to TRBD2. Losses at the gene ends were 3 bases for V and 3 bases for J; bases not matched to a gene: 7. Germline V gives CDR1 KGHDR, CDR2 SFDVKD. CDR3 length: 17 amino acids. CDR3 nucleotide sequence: TGTGCCACCAGTGATACCTCAACTAGCGGGAGTACAGATACGCAGTATTTT. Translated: CATSDTSTSGSTDTQYF.

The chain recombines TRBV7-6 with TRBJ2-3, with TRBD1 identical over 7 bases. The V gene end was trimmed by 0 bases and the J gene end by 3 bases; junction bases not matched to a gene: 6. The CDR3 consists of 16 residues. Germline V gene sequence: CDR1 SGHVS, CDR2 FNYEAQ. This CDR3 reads CASSLARGGATDTQYF. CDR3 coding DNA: TGTGCCAGCAGCTTAGCGCGAGGGGGCGCGACAGATACGCAGTATTTT.

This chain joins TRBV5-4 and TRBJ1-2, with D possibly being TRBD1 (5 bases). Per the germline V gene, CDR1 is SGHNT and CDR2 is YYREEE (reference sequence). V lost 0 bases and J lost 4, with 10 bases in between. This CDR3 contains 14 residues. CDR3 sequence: CASSLVGAAYGYTF. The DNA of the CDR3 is TGTGCCAGCAGCTTGGTAGGGGCGGCCTATGGCTACACCTTC.

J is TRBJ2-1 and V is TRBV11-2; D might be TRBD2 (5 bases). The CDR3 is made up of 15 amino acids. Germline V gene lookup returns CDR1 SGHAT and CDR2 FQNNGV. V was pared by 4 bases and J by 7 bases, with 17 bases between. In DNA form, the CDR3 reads TGTGCCAGCAGCTCAACCAGGCGCGGCGGGAATGAGCAGTTCTTC. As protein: CASSSTRRGGNEQFF.

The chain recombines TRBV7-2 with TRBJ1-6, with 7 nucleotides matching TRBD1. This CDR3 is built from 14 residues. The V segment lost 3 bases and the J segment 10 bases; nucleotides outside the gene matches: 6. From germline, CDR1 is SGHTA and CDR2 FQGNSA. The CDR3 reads CASSFRQGQSPLHF. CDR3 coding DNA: TGTGCCAGCAGCTTTAGACAGGGTCAATCACCCCTCCACTTT.

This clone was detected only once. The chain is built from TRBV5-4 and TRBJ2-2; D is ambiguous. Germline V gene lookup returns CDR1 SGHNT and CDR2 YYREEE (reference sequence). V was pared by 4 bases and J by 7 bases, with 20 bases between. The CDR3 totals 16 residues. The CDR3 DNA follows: TGTGCCAGCAGCCATGATGACGGAACGGTTGGCGGGGAGCTGTTTTTT. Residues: CASSHDDGTVGGELFF.

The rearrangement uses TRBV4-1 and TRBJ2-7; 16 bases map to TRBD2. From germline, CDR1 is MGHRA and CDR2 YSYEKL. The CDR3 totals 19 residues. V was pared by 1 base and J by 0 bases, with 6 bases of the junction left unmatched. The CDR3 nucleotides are TGCGCCAGCAGCCAAGCCGGGACTAGCGGGAGGGCTAGCTCCTACGAGCAGTACTTC. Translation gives CASSQAGTSGRASSYEQYF.

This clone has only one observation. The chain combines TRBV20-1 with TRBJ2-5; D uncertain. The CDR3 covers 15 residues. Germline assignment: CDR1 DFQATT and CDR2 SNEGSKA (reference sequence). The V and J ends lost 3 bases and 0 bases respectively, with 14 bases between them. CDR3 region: CSASLGGRNQETQYF. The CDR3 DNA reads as TGCAGTGCTAGTCTGGGTGGGCGGAACCAAGAGACCCAGTACTTC.

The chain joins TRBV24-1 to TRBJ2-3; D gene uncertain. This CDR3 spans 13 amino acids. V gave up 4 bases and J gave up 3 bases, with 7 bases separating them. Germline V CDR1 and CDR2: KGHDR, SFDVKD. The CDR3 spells CATSEDGTDTQYF. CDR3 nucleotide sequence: TGTGCCACCAGTGAGGACGGGACAGATACGCAGTATTTT.

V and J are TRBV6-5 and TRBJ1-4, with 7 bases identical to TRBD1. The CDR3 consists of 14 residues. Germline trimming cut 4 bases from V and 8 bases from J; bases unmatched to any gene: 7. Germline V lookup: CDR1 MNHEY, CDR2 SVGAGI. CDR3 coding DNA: TGTGCCAGCAGTTTCAGGGGGATCAAGGAAAAACTGTTTTTT. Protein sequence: CASSFRGIKEKLFF.

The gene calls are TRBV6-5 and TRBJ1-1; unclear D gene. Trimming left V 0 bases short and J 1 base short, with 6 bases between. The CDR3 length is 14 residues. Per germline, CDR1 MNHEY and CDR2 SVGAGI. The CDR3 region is CASSYSRRNTEAFF. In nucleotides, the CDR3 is TGTGCCAGCAGTTACTCGAGGCGGAACACTGAAGCTTTCTTT.

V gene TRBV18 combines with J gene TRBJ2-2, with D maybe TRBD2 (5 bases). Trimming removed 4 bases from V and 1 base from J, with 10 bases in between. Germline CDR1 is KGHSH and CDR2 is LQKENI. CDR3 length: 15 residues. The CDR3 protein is CASSLREGNTGELFF. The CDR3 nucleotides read TGTGCCAGCTCACTCCGGGAAGGGAACACCGGGGAGCTGTTTTTT. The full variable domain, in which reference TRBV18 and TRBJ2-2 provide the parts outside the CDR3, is NAGVMQNPRHLVRRRGQEARLRCSPMKGHSHVYWYRQLPEEGLKFMVYLQKENIIDESGMPKERFSAEFPKEGPSILRIQQVVRGDSAAYFCASSLREGNTGELFFGEGSRLTVL.

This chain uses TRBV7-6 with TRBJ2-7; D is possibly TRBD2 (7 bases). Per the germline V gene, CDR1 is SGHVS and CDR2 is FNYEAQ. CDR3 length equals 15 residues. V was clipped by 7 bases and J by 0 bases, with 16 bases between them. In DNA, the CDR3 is TGTGCCAGCACCCCCGGGGGGACAATCTCCTACGAGCAGTACTTC. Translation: CASTPGGTISYEQYF.

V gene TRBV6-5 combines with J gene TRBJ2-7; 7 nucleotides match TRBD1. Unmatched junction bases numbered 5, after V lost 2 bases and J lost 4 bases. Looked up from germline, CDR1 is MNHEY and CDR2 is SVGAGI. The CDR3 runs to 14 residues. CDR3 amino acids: CASSYVGTAYEQYF. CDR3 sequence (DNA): TGTGCCAGCAGTTACGTTGGGACAGCTTACGAGCAGTACTTC.

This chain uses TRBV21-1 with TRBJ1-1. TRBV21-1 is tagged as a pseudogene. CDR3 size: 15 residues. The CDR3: CASSRRGGPNTEAFF. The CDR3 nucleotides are TGTGCCAGCAGCCGGAGGGGGGGCCCGAACACTGAAGCTTTCTTT.

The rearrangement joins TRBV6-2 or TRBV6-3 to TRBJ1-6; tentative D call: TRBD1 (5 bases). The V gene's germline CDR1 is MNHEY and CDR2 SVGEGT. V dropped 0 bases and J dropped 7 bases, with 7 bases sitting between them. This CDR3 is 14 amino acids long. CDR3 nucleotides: TGTGCCAGCAGTTACTCGGACATCAATTCACCCCTCCACTTT. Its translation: CASSYSDINSPLHF.

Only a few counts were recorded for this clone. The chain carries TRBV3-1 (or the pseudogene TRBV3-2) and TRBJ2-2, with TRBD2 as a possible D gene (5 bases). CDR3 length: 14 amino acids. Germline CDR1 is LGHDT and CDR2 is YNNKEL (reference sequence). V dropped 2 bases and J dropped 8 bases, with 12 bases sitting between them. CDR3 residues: CASSQTSSSGELFF. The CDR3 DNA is TGTGCCAGCAGCCAAACTTCTAGCTCTGGGGAGCTGTTTTTT.

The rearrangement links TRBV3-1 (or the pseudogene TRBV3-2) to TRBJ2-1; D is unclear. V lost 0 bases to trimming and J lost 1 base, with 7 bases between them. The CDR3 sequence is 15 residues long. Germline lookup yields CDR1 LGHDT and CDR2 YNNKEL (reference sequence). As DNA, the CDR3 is TGTGCCAGCAGCCAAGATATCGGGTCCTACAATGAGCAGTTCTTC. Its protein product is CASSQDIGSYNEQFF.

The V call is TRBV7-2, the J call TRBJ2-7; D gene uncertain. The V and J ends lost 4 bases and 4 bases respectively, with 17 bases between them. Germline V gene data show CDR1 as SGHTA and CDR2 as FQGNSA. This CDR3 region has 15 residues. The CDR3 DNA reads TGTGCCAGCAGCTCAAACTGGGATTCGTTGTACGAGCAGTACTTC. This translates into CASSSNWDSLYEQYF.

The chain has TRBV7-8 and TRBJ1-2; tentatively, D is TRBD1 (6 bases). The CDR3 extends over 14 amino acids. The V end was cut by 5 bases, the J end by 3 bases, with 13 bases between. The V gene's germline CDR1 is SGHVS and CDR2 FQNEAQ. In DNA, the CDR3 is TGTGCCAGCAGCCGGGGACATATTGACTATGGCTACACCTTC. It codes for CASSRGHIDYGYTF. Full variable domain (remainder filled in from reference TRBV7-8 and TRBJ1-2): GAGVSQSPRYKVAKRGQDVALRCDPISGHVSLFWYQQALGQGPEFLTYFQNEAQLDKSGLPSDRFFAERPEGSVSTLKIQRTQQEDSAVYLCASSRGHIDYGYTFGSGTRLTVV.

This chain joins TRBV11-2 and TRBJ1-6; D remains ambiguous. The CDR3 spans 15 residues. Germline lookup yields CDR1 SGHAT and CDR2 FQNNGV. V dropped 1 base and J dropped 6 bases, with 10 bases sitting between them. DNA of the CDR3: TGTGCCAGCAGCTTAGCTGGGGTTCGTAATTCACCCCTCCACTTT. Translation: CASSLAGVRNSPLHF.

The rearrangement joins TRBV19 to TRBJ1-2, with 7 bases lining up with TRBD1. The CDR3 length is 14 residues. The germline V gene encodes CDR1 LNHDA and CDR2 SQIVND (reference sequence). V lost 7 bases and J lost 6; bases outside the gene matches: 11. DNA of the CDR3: TGTGCCAGTATTCGACGACAGGGAGAAGATGGCTACACCTTC. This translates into CASIRRQGEDGYTF.

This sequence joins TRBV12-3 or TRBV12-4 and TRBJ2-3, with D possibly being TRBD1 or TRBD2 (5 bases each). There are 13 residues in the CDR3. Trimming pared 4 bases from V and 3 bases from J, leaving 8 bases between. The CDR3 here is CASSSGRTDTQYF. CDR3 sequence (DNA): TGTGCCAGCAGTTCGGGACGGACAGATACGCAGTATTTT.